These 28 T cell receptor beta chains came from one sample sequenced in a study of shared clonotypes between healthy human individuals. Using immunoSEQ multiplex PCR, the repertoire was profiled, and TCRdb retains in-frame clones only, with some absent. The table has some 1 million clones, roughly 70% seen once. Sequencing was done on a sample of memory CD4+ T cells sorted from blood. As to subset: CD45RA-negative fraction. Source of these receptors: a man between 18 and 29 years old in good health.

The V call is TRBV19, the J call TRBJ1-3; D not certain. The CDR3 is made up of 14 amino acids. CDR1 is LNHDA, CDR2 SQIVND, per germline (reference sequence). V was trimmed by 5 bases and J by 1 base, leaving 9 bases between them. For the CDR3, the DNA is TGTGCCAGTAGTCCCGGCTTTTCTGGAAACACCATATATTTT. Translating gives CASSPGFSGNTIYF.

J is TRBJ1-2 and V is TRBV7-8; D is possibly TRBD1 (5 bases). The V gene lost 4 bases and the J gene lost 0 bases, with 15 bases spanning the gap. Germline V gene lookup returns CDR1 SGHVS and CDR2 FQNEAQ. This CDR3 spans 16 amino acids. The CDR3 region has the DNA TGTGCCAGCAGCTCCCCTCGACAGTCTTCTAACTATGGCTACACCTTC. Protein product: CASSSPRQSSNYGYTF.

The V and J genes are TRBV21-1 and TRBJ2-3; the table's D gene call, TRBD1, was not cross checked with the DNA. TRBV21-1 is a pseudogene. This CDR3 contains 16 residues. The CDR3 loop reads CASSPRDRPFTDTQYF. DNA for the CDR3: TGTGCCAGCAGCCCGAGGGACAGACCCTTCACAGATACGCAGTATTTT.

Only one count was recorded for this clone. The chain is built from TRBV7-2 and TRBJ1-2; the match to TRBD1 covers 9 bases. In germline, CDR1 is SGHTA, CDR2 FQGNSA. This CDR3 contains 13 residues. Trimming cost V 2 bases and J 9 bases; bases outside gene matches: 4. DNA for the CDR3: TGTGCCAGCAGCTTACGGACAGGGGCCAGCTACACCTTC. It codes for CASSLRTGASYTF.

This clone was recorded a few times. The rearrangement links TRBV18 to TRBJ2-5; TRBD2 matches 8 bases. The CDR3 is made up of 15 amino acids. V lost 4 bases, J lost 4 bases, and 8 bases stayed unmatched. The germline V gene encodes CDR1 KGHSH and CDR2 LQKENI. As DNA, the CDR3 is TGTGCCAGCTCACAGGGCATAGCGGGAAGAGAGACCCAGTACTTC. Translated: CASSQGIAGRETQYF.

The chain is built from TRBV28 and TRBJ1-5; perhaps TRBD1 as D (5 bases). Trimming removed 6 bases at V and 9 bases at J, with 21 bases between. The germline V gene encodes CDR1 MDHEN and CDR2 SYDVKM. The length of the CDR3 is 15 residues. The CDR3 bases are TGTGCCAGCAGCACCGGGGGGGAAGGGACCCTGCCCCAGCATTTT. It codes for CASSTGGEGTLPQHF.

The gene calls are TRBV6-1 and TRBJ1-5; D is unclear. The CDR3 has 15 residues. Trimming took off 1 base at V and 4 bases at J, with 11 bases between the two ends. Germline assignment: CDR1 MNHNS and CDR2 SASEGT. CDR3 sequence reads: CASSEGGAGNQPQHF. The DNA for the CDR3 is TGTGCCAGCAGTGAAGGAGGTGCGGGGAATCAGCCCCAGCATTTT.

Concerning this clone itself: Additional DNA sequences in this sample encode the identical CDR3. The chain carries TRBV6-5 and TRBJ1-2, with a possible D match to TRBD1 (5 bases). Germline V CDR1 and CDR2: MNHEY, SVGAGI. Trimming left V 0 bases short and J 8 bases short, with 13 bases between. This CDR3 contains 14 residues. For the CDR3, the DNA is TGTGCCAGCAGTTACTCGGTGTTTGGGGGGGGCTACACCTTC. Residues: CASSYSVFGGGYTF.

This clone has just one count. V usage is TRBV7-3 and J usage is TRBJ2-1, with 11 bases identical to TRBD2. V was clipped by 5 bases and J by 9 bases; unmatched bases: 9. This CDR3 spans 15 amino acids. Germline lookup yields CDR1 SGHTA and CDR2 FQGTGA. CDR3 protein: CASSPRLAGTGEQFF. CDR3 in DNA: TGTGCCAGCAGCCCCCGACTAGCGGGGACGGGTGAGCAGTTCTTC.

The rearrangement joins TRBV11-2 to TRBJ2-7; no definite D call. The CDR3 runs 13 residues. CDR1 SGHAT and CDR2 FQNNGV come from the germline V gene. Trimming removed 0 bases at V and 7 bases at J, with 10 bases between. Here the CDR3 DNA reads TGTGCCAGCAGCTTAGACTCGTTGGGGGAGCAGTACTTC. This codes for CASSLDSLGEQYF.

The chain couples TRBV29-1 to TRBJ1-4; D call uncertain. V lost 5 bases to trimming and J lost 7 bases, with 17 bases between them. Germline CDR1 SQVTM, CDR2 ANQGSEA. There are 14 residues in the CDR3. CDR3 nucleotide sequence: TGCAGCGTTTCACAAGGCACGAGTAGTGAAAAACTGTTTTTT. It specifies CSVSQGTSSEKLFF.

The chain couples TRBV11-2 to TRBJ1-1; 10 nucleotides match TRBD1. The trim removed 5 bases at V and 1 base at J, leaving 7 bases unmatched. The length of the CDR3 is 16 residues. Germline lookup yields CDR1 SGHAT and CDR2 FQNNGV. CDR3 nucleotide sequence: TGTGCCAGCAGCCACCGGGACAGGGGACAGAACACTGAAGCTTTCTTT. Translation gives CASSHRDRGQNTEAFF. Complete variable domain (other parts from reference TRBV11-2 and TRBJ1-1): EAGVAQSPRYKIIEKRQSVAFWCNPISGHATLYWYQQILGQGPKLLIQFQNNGVVDDSQLPKDRFSAERLKGVDSTLKIQPAKLEDSAVYLCASSHRDRGQNTEAFFGQGTRLTVV.

This chain joins TRBV4-1 and TRBJ1-6, with D hard to call. The length of the CDR3 is 16 residues. The germline V gene encodes CDR1 MGHRA and CDR2 YSYEKL. The germline V and J ends were trimmed by 0 bases and 6 bases, with 12 bases remaining between them. The CDR3 spells CASSQDRGLINSPLHF. The DNA of the CDR3 is TGCGCCAGCAGCCAAGATCGAGGACTGATTAATTCACCCCTCCACTTT.

This rearrangement joins TRBV6-5 to TRBJ1-2; D perhaps matches TRBD1 (6 bases). Trimming took 5 bases from V and 2 from J, leaving 9 bases between them. The germline CDR1 and CDR2 sequences are MNHEY and SVGAGI. The CDR3 consists of 13 residues. CDR3 in amino acids: CASSKQGNYGYTF. The DNA for the CDR3 is TGTGCCAGCAGTAAGCAGGGGAACTATGGCTACACCTTC.

The chain carries TRBV4-3 and TRBJ2-3, with TRBD1 identical over 12 bases. Germline V gene sequence: CDR1 LGHNA, CDR2 YSLEER. The CDR3 consists of 16 residues. The J segment lost 4 bases and the V segment lost 1 base, leaving 3 bases of the junction unmatched. The CDR3 DNA reads as TGCGCCAGCAGCCAAGTTGGGACAGGGGGCGCAGATACGCAGTATTTT. Residues: CASSQVGTGGADTQYF.

This clone was seen only a few times. This chain links TRBV5-6 with TRBJ2-2; 7 positions agree with TRBD1. This CDR3 spans 16 amino acids. Germline lookup yields CDR1 SGHDT and CDR2 YYEEEE. V gave up 2 bases and J gave up 3 bases; unmatched junction bases: 7. The CDR3 spells CASSLNEDRYTGELFF. CDR3 sequence (DNA): TGTGCCAGCAGCTTAAACGAGGACAGGTACACCGGGGAGCTGTTTTTT. Full variable domain (missing parts from reference TRBV5-6 and TRBJ2-2): DAGVTQSPTHLIKTRGQQVTLRCSPKSGHDTVSWYQQALGQGPQFIFQYYEEEERQRGNFPDRFSGHQFPNYSSELNVNALLLGDSALYLCASSLNEDRYTGELFFGEGSRLTVL.

V gene TRBV6-1 combines with J gene TRBJ2-3; D is possibly TRBD1 (6 bases). V lost 8 bases and J lost 2, with 17 bases in between. Germline-derived CDR1 and CDR2 are MNHNS and SASEGT. This CDR3 contains 15 residues. The CDR3 protein is CASSEQGLFTDTQYF. The CDR3 DNA reads TGTGCCAGCTCGGAACAGGGTCTGTTCACAGATACGCAGTATTTT.

This clone has only one observation. Additional DNA sequences in this sample encode the identical CDR3. V is TRBV5-4 and J is TRBJ1-1; TRBD1 matches at 7 bases. CDR1 and CDR2 (germline): SGHNT, YYREEE (reference sequence). This CDR3 has 15 residues. V shed 4 bases, J shed 1 base, and the junction held 7 bases outside the gene matches. The CDR3 reads CASSLARDRNTEAFF. The DNA of the CDR3 is TGTGCCAGCAGCCTGGCCCGGGACAGGAACACTGAAGCTTTCTTT.

In regard to this clone: Germline is not matched at one junction end, which may reflect a read error. The gene calls are TRBV7-7 and TRBJ2-2, with 8 bases lining up with TRBD1. The CDR3 consists of 15 residues. The germline CDR1 and CDR2 sequences are SSHAT and FNYEAQ (reference sequence). The CDR3 protein is CASTYGTGNTGELFF. CDR3 coding DNA: TGTGCTAGCACCTACGGGACAGGGAACACCGGGGAGCTGTTTTTT. Full variable domain (remainder filled in from reference TRBV7-7 and TRBJ2-2): GAGVSQSPRYKVTKRGQDVTLRCDPISSHATLYWYQQALGQGPEFLTYFNYEAQPDKSGLPSDRFSAERPEGSISTLTIQRTEQRDSAMYRCASTYGTGNTGELFFGEGSRLTVL.

This chain connects TRBV27 to TRBJ1-4; 9 bases align to TRBD1. This CDR3 has 14 residues. From germline, CDR1 is MNHEY and CDR2 SMNVEV (reference sequence). Germline trimming cut 5 bases from V and 7 bases from J; bases unmatched to any gene: 5. The DNA for the CDR3 is TGTGCCAGCAGTCCCTGGACAGGGGTTGAAAAACTGTTTTTT. Its protein product is CASSPWTGVEKLFF. Full variable domain (missing parts from reference TRBV27 and TRBJ1-4): EAQVTQNPRYLITVTGKKLTVTCSQNMNHEYMSWYRQDPGLGLRQIYYSMNVEVTDKGDVPEGYKVSRKEKRNFPLILESPSPNQTSLYFCASSPWTGVEKLFFGSGTQLSVL.

This sequence joins TRBV2 and TRBJ2-3, with 7 bases lining up with TRBD2. V lost 7 bases to trimming and J lost 5 bases; unmatched junction nucleotides: 6. CDR1 and CDR2 from the germline V gene are SNHLY and FYNNEI. The CDR3 covers 13 residues. The CDR3 nucleotides read TGTGCCAGCAAGAGCGGGGCGGGAGATACGCAGTATTTT. Amino acids: CASKSGAGDTQYF.

The chain carries TRBV10-3 and TRBJ2-2, with D perhaps matching TRBD2 (6 bases). CDR1 is ENHRY and CDR2 is SYGVKD in the germline V gene. This CDR3 comprises 15 residues. V was trimmed by 10 bases and J by 0 bases, leaving 15 bases between them. CDR3 sequence: CASRGGATNTGELFF. CDR3 DNA: TGTGCCAGTCGAGGCGGGGCCACGAACACCGGGGAGCTGTTTTTT.

This chain links TRBV11-3 with TRBJ2-7; D unclear. Germline-derived CDR1 and CDR2 are SGHNT and YENEEA. The CDR3 is 15 residues long. The ends were cut back, 5 bases at V and 6 bases at J, with 20 bases in the middle. The CDR3 is CASSPRIEGPPEQYF. In DNA, the CDR3 is TGTGCCAGCAGCCCCCGGATAGAAGGGCCCCCCGAGCAGTACTTC.

V and J are TRBV5-4 and TRBJ1-1, with 7 bases matching TRBD1. The J segment lost 2 bases and the V segment lost 3 bases, leaving 4 bases of the junction unmatched. The CDR3 is 14 amino acids. Looked up from germline, CDR1 is SGHNT and CDR2 is YYREEE (reference sequence). CDR3 residues: CASSSQGENTEAFF. The CDR3 region has the DNA TGTGCCAGCAGCTCGCAGGGGGAAAACACTGAAGCTTTCTTT.

The chain carries TRBV4-3 and TRBJ2-7; D possibly matches TRBD1 or TRBD2 (5 bases each). Germline CDR1 reads LGHNA; CDR2 reads YSLEER. V gave up 0 bases and J gave up 2 bases, with 8 bases separating them. The CDR3 covers 14 residues. The CDR3 protein is CASSQERGPYEQYF. For the CDR3, the DNA is TGCGCCAGCAGCCAAGAGAGGGGCCCCTACGAGCAGTACTTC.

The gene calls are TRBV7-8 and TRBJ1-2; no definite D call. The CDR3 contains 14 residues. Germline V gene data show CDR1 as SGHVS and CDR2 as FQNEAQ. V dropped 5 bases and J dropped 5 bases, with 15 bases sitting between them. CDR3 sequence reads: CASSDNLGVYGYTF. The DNA of the CDR3 is TGTGCCAGCAGCGATAACCTTGGGGTTTATGGCTACACCTTC.

The sample holds a few counts of this clone. V and J are TRBV9 and TRBJ1-1; D call uncertain. Germline CDR1 SGDLS, CDR2 YYNGEE. V lost 0 bases and J lost 1, with 10 bases in between. The CDR3 is 15 residues long. Here the CDR3 reads CASSVDPQANTEAFF. Written as DNA, the CDR3 is TGTGCCAGCAGCGTAGACCCCCAGGCGAACACTGAAGCTTTCTTT.

This clone was seen only once. This chain links TRBV6-5 with TRBJ1-4; D is unresolved. This CDR3 has 13 residues. V lost 0 bases to trimming and J lost 8 bases, with 7 bases between them. Germline values: CDR1 MNHEY, CDR2 SVGAGI. The CDR3, as DNA: TGTGCCAGCAGTTACTCTAGTCGCGAAAAACTGTTTTTT. It yields the protein CASSYSSREKLFF.